The 27 T cell receptor beta chains below all came from one sample that was sequenced in a study of T cells after yellow fever vaccination (dated by TCRdb to between 2018 and 2021). The library relied on 5' RACE. The instrument given in TCRdb is Illumina NovaSeq 6000. In-frame beta chains were kept once TCRdb had trimmed the public reads at Q25 with fastp and called clones with MiXCR. Rows matching on CDR3 protein sequence are summarized as one entry with the most common DNA and genes. This sample lists over 300,000 distinct CDR3 sequences; around 4% were detected once. The ten largest make up 20% to 25% of the sample. This specimen's treatment or condition label, per the study, means: live attenuated yellow fever vaccine strain. Specimen: PBMCs, collected on the day of the yellow fever booster vaccination. The receptors were gathered from a man aged 18 to 30 who received the YFV17D yellow fever vaccine.

The CDR3 nucleotides read TGCGCCAGCAGCCAAGAATGGGGCGGCGGGGTAGATACGCAGTATTTT. This translates into CASSQEWGGGVDTQYF. J is TRBJ2-3 and V is TRBV4-3, with a weak D call TRBD2 (6 bases). Trimming removed 0 bases at V and 5 bases at J, with 15 bases between. Germline CDR1 and CDR2: LGHNA and YSLEER. CDR3 length: 16 amino acids.

This clonotype was seen many times. The chain carries TRBV5-1 and TRBJ2-1; maybe TRBD2 (5 bases). Germline CDR1 and CDR2: SGHRS and YFSETQ. Trimming left V 0 bases short and J 6 bases short, with 19 bases between. The CDR3 is made up of 17 amino acids. The CDR3 loop is CASSLGASLGSRNEQFF. The CDR3 DNA is TGCGCCAGCAGCTTGGGAGCTAGCCTAGGGTCCCGCAATGAGCAGTTCTTC.

CDR3 loop: CASSLAGTSGGAGEQYF. DNA for the CDR3: TGTGCCAGCAGCTTGGCCGGGACTAGCGGGGGGGCCGGCGAGCAGTACTTC. The V call is TRBV5-6, the J call TRBJ2-7; 16 nucleotides line up with TRBD2. V was pared by 0 bases and J by 6 bases, with 6 bases of the junction left unmatched. The CDR3 has 17 amino acids. CDR1 SGHDT and CDR2 YYEEEE come from the germline V gene.

This clonotype was detected ten times or more. The chain has TRBV5-1 and TRBJ2-1, with D tentatively TRBD1 (5 bases). V dropped 0 bases and J dropped 12 bases, with 13 bases sitting between them. The germline V gene has CDR1 SGHRS and CDR2 YFSETQ. This CDR3 is built from 13 residues. CDR3 protein: CASSLGGRAGQFF. The CDR3 coding sequence is TGCGCCAGCAGCTTGGGGGGCAGGGCCGGGCAGTTCTTC.

The gene calls are TRBV7-2 and TRBJ1-2; D gene ambiguous. Germline-derived CDR1 and CDR2 are SGHTA and FQGNSA. This CDR3 region has 17 residues. Trimming removed 4 bases at V and 6 bases at J, with 24 bases between. CDR3 DNA: TGTGCCAGCAGCTCTCGTCAGACCTCCCTCGGCAGTGATGGCTACACCTTC. As protein: CASSSRQTSLGSDGYTF.

In the case of this clonotype: This may come from a read error, since a much larger clone is one base off. CDR3 nucleotides: TGTGCCAGCAGCACGGACAGCCACTCTGGAAACACCATATATTTT. It specifies CASSTDSHSGNTIYF. The chain carries TRBV7-6 and TRBJ1-3; a possible D gene is TRBD1 (6 bases). The CDR3 spans 15 residues. Per germline, CDR1 SGHVS and CDR2 FNYEAQ. V lost 5 bases to trimming and J lost 0 bases, with 11 bases between them.

This clonotype was detected ten times or more. The rearrangement links TRBV5-5 to TRBJ1-4; perhaps TRBD1 as D (5 bases). V gave up 3 bases and J gave up 7 bases, with 19 bases separating them. Germline V gives CDR1 SGHKS, CDR2 YYEKEE (reference sequence). CDR3 length: 16 amino acids. The CDR3 protein is CASSWGGPLNSEKLFF. Written as DNA, the CDR3 is TGTGCCAGCAGCTGGGGCGGGCCGTTGAACTCTGAAAAACTGTTTTTT.

This clonotype was counted at least ten times. This chain joins TRBV5-1 and TRBJ2-5; 10 nucleotides line up with TRBD1. The CDR3 extends over 15 amino acids. Trimming cost V 0 bases and J 3 bases; bases outside gene matches: 2. The germline V gene encodes CDR1 SGHRS and CDR2 YFSETQ. The CDR3 region is CASSLAGTGEETQYF. The CDR3 DNA follows: TGCGCCAGCAGCTTGGCTGGGACAGGGGAAGAGACCCAGTACTTC.

The sample holds a few counts of this clonotype. The chain recombines TRBV12-3 or TRBV12-4 with TRBJ2-5; no definite D call. The CDR3 sequence is 14 residues long. V lost 6 bases and J lost 5, with 16 bases in between. In nucleotides, the CDR3 is TGTGCCAGCAGCCCCGGTATTGGGTGGGAGACCCAGTACTTC. Protein product: CASSPGIGWETQYF.

The sample holds many counts of this clonotype. The gene calls are TRBV6-4 and TRBJ2-1; 8 nucleotides line up with TRBD2. J gave up 2 bases and V 2 bases, and 2 bases lay outside the gene matches. Germline V CDR1 and CDR2: MRHNA, SNTAGT. The CDR3 runs 15 residues. The CDR3 spells CASSDRGGPYNEQFF. The CDR3 nucleotides are TGTGCCAGCAGTGACCGGGGGGGACCCTACAATGAGCAGTTCTTC.

This clonotype was counted between two and nine times. The chain links TRBV7-2 to TRBJ1-4; D is ambiguous. The CDR3 loop spans 15 amino acids. From germline, CDR1 is SGHTA and CDR2 FQGNSA. V lost 3 bases, J lost 8 bases, and 16 bases lay in between. The CDR3 loop reads CASSFRPPMGEKLFF. Here the CDR3 DNA reads TGTGCCAGCAGCTTTCGACCGCCTATGGGAGAAAAACTGTTTTTT.

This clonotype was recorded many times. The J gene is TRBJ2-3, the V gene TRBV7-2; the match to TRBD2 covers 7 bases. This CDR3 has 15 amino acids. V shed 5 bases and J 3 bases; nucleotides not matched to a gene: 8. Germline CDR1 is SGHTA and CDR2 is FQGNSA. The CDR3 DNA reads as TGTGCCAGCAGCCCGCAAGCGGGGAGGACAGATACGCAGTATTTT. Its translation is CASSPQAGRTDTQYF.

Of note for this clonotype: A junction boundary mismatches the germline segment, possibly from a read error. The chain recombines TRBV20-1 with TRBJ2-3, with D perhaps TRBD2 (5 bases). CDR3 length equals 16 residues. Germline CDR1 reads DFQATT; CDR2 reads SNEGSKA (reference sequence). In nucleotides, the CDR3 is TGCAGTGCTAGAGCGGGAACAAGGTGTAGCACTGATACGCAGTATTTT. Its translation: CSARAGTRCSTDTQYF.

This clonotype appeared many times. The chain combines TRBV12-3 or TRBV12-4 with TRBJ2-2, with D perhaps matching TRBD1 (5 bases). CDR3 length: 16 amino acids. Trimming shortened V by 3 bases and J by 3 bases, and 14 bases separated the two germline ends. The CDR3 region has the DNA TGTGCCAGCAGTTTTGGGCAGGGTAGGGACACCGGGGAGCTGTTTTTT. Encoded protein: CASSFGQGRDTGELFF.

V gene TRBV5-4 combines with J gene TRBJ2-2, with TRBD2 identical over 9 bases. There are 18 residues in the CDR3. The V segment lost 4 bases and the J segment 3 bases; nucleotides outside the gene matches: 13. The germline V gene has CDR1 SGHNT and CDR2 YYREEE (reference sequence). This chain's CDR3 is CASSPRGSGGLYTGELFF. CDR3 in DNA: TGTGCCAGCAGCCCCCGGGGTAGCGGGGGATTGTACACCGGGGAGCTGTTTTTT.

This clonotype was found a few times. The V call is TRBV12-5, the J call TRBJ2-3; D remains ambiguous. With 0 bases removed from V and 5 bases from J, the gap between germline ends came to 15 bases. This CDR3 is 16 amino acids long. The germline V gene encodes CDR1 LGHNT and CDR2 FRNRAP. DNA of the CDR3: TGTGCTAGTGGTTTGGTAAGGCGGTCTGGGATAGATACGCAGTATTTT. It specifies CASGLVRRSGIDTQYF.

CDR3 DNA sequence: TGCAGTGCTGGCCCCCGCCAACGTCGGGGTTACAATGAGCAGTTCTTC. Its protein product is CSAGPRQRRGYNEQFF. This chain links TRBV20-1 with TRBJ2-1; the D gene is possibly TRBD2 (5 bases). The length of the CDR3 is 16 residues. V was trimmed by 5 bases and J by 4 bases, leaving 21 bases between them. Germline V gene sequence: CDR1 DFQATT, CDR2 SNEGSKA (reference sequence).

About this clonotype itself: This may be a read error: a much more frequent sequence differs by one nucleotide. The rearrangement uses TRBV5-1 and TRBJ2-5; D gene ambiguous. CDR3 length: 14 residues. Germline V CDR1 and CDR2: SGHRS, YFSETQ. Between the trimmed V and J ends, which lost 4 bases and 6 bases, there was a span of 16 bases. The CDR3 here is CASSPQASRKTQYF. In nucleotides, the CDR3 is TGCGCCAGCAGCCCCCAGGCTAGTCGGAAGACCCAGTACTTC.

This clonotype was seen only a few times. The V call is TRBV6-2 or TRBV6-3, the J call TRBJ2-5, with D possibly matching TRBD2 (6 bases). Trimming cost V 6 bases and J 6 bases, with 26 bases left between them. The CDR3 is made up of 17 amino acids. Germline loops: CDR1 MNHEY, CDR2 SVGEGT. The CDR3 DNA reads as TGTGCCAGCAGCCTTCGAGATAGCGGCGTATCTTTGCAGACCCAGTACTTC. Translated, it gives CASSLRDSGVSLQTQYF.

The rearrangement links TRBV7-7 to TRBJ2-5; D may match TRBD1 or TRBD2 (6 bases each). The CDR3 contains 14 residues. The V and J ends lost 3 bases and 5 bases respectively, with 13 bases between them. CDR1 and CDR2 from the germline V gene are SSHAT and FNYEAQ (reference sequence). The CDR3 protein is CASSFGGEGETQYF. CDR3 nucleotide sequence: TGTGCCAGCAGCTTCGGGGGCGAGGGGGAGACCCAGTACTTC.

The CDR3 loop is CASSQDLLAGNQETQYF. In DNA, the CDR3 is TGCGCCAGCAGCCAAGATCTACTAGCGGGGAACCAAGAGACCCAGTACTTC. The chain links TRBV4-3 to TRBJ2-5; 10 bases are a match to TRBD2. The CDR3 runs to 17 residues. Germline loops: CDR1 LGHNA, CDR2 YSLEER. The junction had 4 bases not matched to a gene; V was cut back by 0 bases and J by 0 bases.

This clonotype occurred many times. This chain links TRBV5-4 with TRBJ1-1; a weak D match, TRBD1 (6 bases). This CDR3 comprises 15 residues. Germline CDR1 and CDR2: SGHNT and YYREEE (reference sequence). Trimming pared 9 bases from V and 7 bases from J, leaving 25 bases between. The CDR3 sequence is CAMLFRDTLGGEAFF. DNA for the CDR3: TGTGCCATGCTATTCCGGGACACCTTAGGGGGTGAAGCTTTCTTT.

V and J are TRBV20-1 and TRBJ1-1; TRBD1 matches at 7 bases. Germline V gene lookup returns CDR1 DFQATT and CDR2 SNEGSKA (reference sequence). J gave up 6 bases and V 3 bases, and 7 bases lay outside the gene matches. The length of the CDR3 is 13 residues. This CDR3 is CSASNPQGAEAFF. CDR3 nucleotide sequence: TGCAGTGCTAGCAACCCTCAGGGGGCTGAAGCTTTCTTT.

There are a few counts of this clonotype. The chain has TRBV12-5 and TRBJ2-7, with D possibly TRBD1 on 6 matching bases. The CDR3 runs 13 residues. Germline V CDR1 and CDR2: LGHNT, FRNRAP. Between the trimmed V and J ends, which lost 6 bases and 3 bases, there was a span of 12 bases. The chain's CDR3 is CASGYRAYYEQYF. The CDR3 DNA is TGTGCTAGTGGCTACAGGGCTTACTACGAGCAGTACTTC.

V is TRBV7-2 and J is TRBJ1-1; no clear D gene. The V end was cut by 2 bases, the J end by 3 bases, with 7 bases between. CDR1 and CDR2 from the germline V gene are SGHTA and FQGNSA. The CDR3 runs to 13 residues. The CDR3 DNA is TGTGCCAGCAGCTTATTGCTCCACACTGAAGCTTTCTTT. Translated, it gives CASSLLLHTEAFF.

This clonotype has ten or more counts. The chain is built from TRBV29-1 and TRBJ1-1; the match to TRBD1 covers 8 bases. The germline gives CDR1 SQVTM, CDR2 ANQGSEA. The CDR3 is 15 amino acids. V lost 0 bases and J lost 4; bases outside the gene matches: 7. DNA for the CDR3: TGCAGCGTTGAAGACGCAGGGGGCAGAATCACTGAAGCTTTCTTT. It is translated as CSVEDAGGRITEAFF.

Ten or more counts support this clonotype. The genes are TRBV5-1 and TRBJ2-3, with D possibly called TRBD1 or TRBD2 (6 bases each). CDR3 length equals 14 residues. Germline loops: CDR1 SGHRS, CDR2 YFSETQ. Between the trimmed V and J ends, which lost 2 bases and 5 bases, there was a span of 12 bases. The CDR3, as DNA: TGCGCCAGCAGCTTCGGGGGCTTTGGAGATACGCAGTATTTT. It yields the protein CASSFGGFGDTQYF.